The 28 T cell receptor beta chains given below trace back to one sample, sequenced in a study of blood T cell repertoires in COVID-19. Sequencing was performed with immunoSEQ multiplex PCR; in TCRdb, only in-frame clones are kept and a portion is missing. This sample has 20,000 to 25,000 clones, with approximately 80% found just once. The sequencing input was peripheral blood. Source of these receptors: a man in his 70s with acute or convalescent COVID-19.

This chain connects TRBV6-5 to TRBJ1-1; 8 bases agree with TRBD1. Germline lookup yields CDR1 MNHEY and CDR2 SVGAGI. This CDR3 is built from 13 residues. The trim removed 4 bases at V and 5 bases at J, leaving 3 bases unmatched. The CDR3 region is CASSWDRSTEAFF. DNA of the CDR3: TGTGCCAGCAGTTGGGACAGGTCGACTGAAGCTTTCTTT.

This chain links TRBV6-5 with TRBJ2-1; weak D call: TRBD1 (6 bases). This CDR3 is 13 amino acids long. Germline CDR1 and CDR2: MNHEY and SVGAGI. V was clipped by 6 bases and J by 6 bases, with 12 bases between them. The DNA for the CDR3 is TGTGCCAGCAGAGTTCAGGGGAGCAATGAGCAGTTCTTC. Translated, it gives CASRVQGSNEQFF.

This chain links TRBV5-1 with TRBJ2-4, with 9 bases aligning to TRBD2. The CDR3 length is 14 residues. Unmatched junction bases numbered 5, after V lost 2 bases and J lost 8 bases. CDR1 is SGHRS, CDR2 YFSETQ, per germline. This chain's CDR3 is CASSFGGGRDIQYF. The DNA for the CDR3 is TGCGCCAGCAGCTTTGGTGGCGGGAGGGACATTCAGTACTTC.

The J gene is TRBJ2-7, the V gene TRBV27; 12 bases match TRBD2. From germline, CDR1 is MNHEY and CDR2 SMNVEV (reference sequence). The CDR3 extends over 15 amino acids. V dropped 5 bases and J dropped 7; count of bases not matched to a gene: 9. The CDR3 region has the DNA TGTGCCAGCAGTCTAAGACTAGCGGGAGCCTTTGAGCAGTACTTC. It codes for CASSLRLAGAFEQYF.

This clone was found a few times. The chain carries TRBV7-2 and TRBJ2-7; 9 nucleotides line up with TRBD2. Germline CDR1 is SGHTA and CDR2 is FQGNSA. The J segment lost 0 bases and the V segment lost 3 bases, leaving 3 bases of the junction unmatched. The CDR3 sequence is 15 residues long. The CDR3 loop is CASSFSGGSSYEQYF. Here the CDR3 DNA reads TGTGCCAGCAGCTTTAGCGGGGGCAGCTCCTACGAGCAGTACTTC.

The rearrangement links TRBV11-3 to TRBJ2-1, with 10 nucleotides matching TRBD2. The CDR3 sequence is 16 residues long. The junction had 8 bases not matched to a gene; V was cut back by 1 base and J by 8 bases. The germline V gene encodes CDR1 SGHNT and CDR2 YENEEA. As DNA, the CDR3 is TGTGCCAGCAGCTTAGGCCTAGCGGGAGCGGATGATGAGCAGTTCTTC. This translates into CASSLGLAGADDEQFF. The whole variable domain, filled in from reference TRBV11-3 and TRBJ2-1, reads EAGVVQSPRYKIIEKKQPVAFWCNPISGHNTLYWYLQNLGQGPELLIRYENEEAVDDSQLPKDRFSAERLKGVDSTLKIQPAELGDSAVYLCASSLGLAGADDEQFFGPGTRLTVL.

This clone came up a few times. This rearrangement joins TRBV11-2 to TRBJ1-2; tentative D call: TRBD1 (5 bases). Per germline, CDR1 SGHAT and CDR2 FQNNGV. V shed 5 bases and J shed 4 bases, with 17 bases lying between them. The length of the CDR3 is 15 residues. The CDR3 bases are TGTGCCAGCAGCCCCGACTATCGGGGGACCTATGGCTACACCTTC. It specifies CASSPDYRGTYGYTF. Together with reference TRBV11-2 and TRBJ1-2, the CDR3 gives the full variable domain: EAGVAQSPRYKIIEKRQSVAFWCNPISGHATLYWYQQILGQGPKLLIQFQNNGVVDDSQLPKDRFSAERLKGVDSTLKIQPAKLEDSAVYLCASSPDYRGTYGYTFGSGTRLTVV.

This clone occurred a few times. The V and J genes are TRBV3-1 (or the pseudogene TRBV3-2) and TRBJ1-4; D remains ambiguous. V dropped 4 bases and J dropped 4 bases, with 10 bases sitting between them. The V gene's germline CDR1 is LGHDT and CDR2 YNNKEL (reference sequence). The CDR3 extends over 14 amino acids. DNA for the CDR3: TGTGCCAGCAGCCCCCAGGCAATTAATGAAAAACTGTTTTTT. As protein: CASSPQAINEKLFF.

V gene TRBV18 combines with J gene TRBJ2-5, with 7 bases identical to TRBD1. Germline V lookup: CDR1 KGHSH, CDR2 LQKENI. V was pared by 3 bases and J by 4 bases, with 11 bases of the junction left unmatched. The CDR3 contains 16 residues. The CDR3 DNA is TGTGCCAGCTCACCCCCTTTTAATAGGGGGCGAGAGACCCAGTACTTC. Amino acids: CASSPPFNRGRETQYF.

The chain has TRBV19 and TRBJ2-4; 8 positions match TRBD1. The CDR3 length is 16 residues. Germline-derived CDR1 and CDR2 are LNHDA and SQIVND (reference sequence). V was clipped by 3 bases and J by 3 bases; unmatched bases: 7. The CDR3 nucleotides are TGTGCCAGTAGTATCCTGCAGGGGGCCGGCAAAAACATTCAGTACTTC. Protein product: CASSILQGAGKNIQYF. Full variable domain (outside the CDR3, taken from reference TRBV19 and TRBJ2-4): DGGITQSPKYLFRKEGQNVTLSCEQNLNHDAMYWYRQDPGQGLRLIYYSQIVNDFQKGDIAEGYSVSREKKESFPLTVTSAQKNPTAFYLCASSILQGAGKNIQYFGAGTRLSVL.

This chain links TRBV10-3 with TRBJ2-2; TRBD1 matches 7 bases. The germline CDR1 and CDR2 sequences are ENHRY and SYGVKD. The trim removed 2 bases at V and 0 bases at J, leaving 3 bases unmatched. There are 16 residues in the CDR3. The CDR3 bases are TGTGCCATCAGTGAGATCGGGACAGCGAACACCGGGGAGCTGTTTTTT. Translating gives CAISEIGTANTGELFF.

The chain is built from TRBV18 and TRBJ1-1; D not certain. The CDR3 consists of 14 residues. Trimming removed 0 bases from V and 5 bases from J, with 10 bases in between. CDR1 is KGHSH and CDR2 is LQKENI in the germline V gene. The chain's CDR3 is CASSPPVESTEAFF. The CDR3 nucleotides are TGTGCCAGCTCACCACCGGTGGAGAGTACTGAAGCTTTCTTT.

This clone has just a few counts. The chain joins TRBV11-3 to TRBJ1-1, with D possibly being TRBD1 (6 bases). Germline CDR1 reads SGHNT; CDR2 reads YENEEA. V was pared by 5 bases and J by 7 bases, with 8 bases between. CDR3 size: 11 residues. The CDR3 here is CASSRGGEAFF. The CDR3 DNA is TGTGCCAGCAGCCGAGGGGGTGAAGCTTTCTTT.

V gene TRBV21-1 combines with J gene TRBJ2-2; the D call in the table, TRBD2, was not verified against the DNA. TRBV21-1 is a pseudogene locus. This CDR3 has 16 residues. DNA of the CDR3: TGTGCCAGCAGCAATAGGGATAGCGGGGACACCGGGGAGCTGTTTTTT. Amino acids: CASSNRDSGDTGELFF.

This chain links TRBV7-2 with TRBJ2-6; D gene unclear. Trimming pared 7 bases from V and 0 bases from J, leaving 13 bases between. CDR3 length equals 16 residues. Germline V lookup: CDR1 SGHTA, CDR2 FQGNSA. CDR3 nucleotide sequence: TGTGCCAGCAAACTTCAGAGGCGCTCTGGGGCCAACGTCCTGACTTTC. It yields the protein CASKLQRRSGANVLTF.

The CDR3 nucleotides read TGTGCCAGTAGTGCAGGGACAGGGGGGCAAGAGACCCAGTACTTC. It yields the protein CASSAGTGGQETQYF. The chain joins TRBV19 to TRBJ2-5, with 11 nucleotides matching TRBD1. This CDR3 has 15 residues. Trimming took 5 bases from V and 2 from J; bases not matched to a gene: 4. CDR1 and CDR2 (germline): LNHDA, SQIVND (reference sequence). Together with reference TRBV19 and TRBJ2-5, the CDR3 gives the full variable domain: DGGITQSPKYLFRKEGQNVTLSCEQNLNHDAMYWYRQDPGQGLRLIYYSQIVNDFQKGDIAEGYSVSREKKESFPLTVTSAQKNPTAFYLCASSAGTGGQETQYFGPGTRLLVL.

CDR3 DNA sequence: TGTGCCAGCAGCCAAGAGCCAGGACGGGGTGGCTACACCTTC. Translation: CASSQEPGRGGYTF. This chain links TRBV3-1 (or the pseudogene TRBV3-2) with TRBJ1-2, with no clear D. This CDR3 is built from 14 residues. Germline CDR1 is LGHDT and CDR2 is YNNKEL (reference sequence). Trimming removed 0 bases from V and 7 bases from J, with 12 bases in between.

CDR3 DNA sequence: TGTGCCAGCAGTGAGCCAGGGCGAAATGAGCAGTTCTTC. Protein product: CASSEPGRNEQFF. The chain has TRBV6-1 and TRBJ2-1, with D possibly TRBD1 on 5 matching bases. Per germline, CDR1 MNHNS and CDR2 SASEGT. Deletions cut 3 bases from V and 7 bases from J, with 10 bases between. CDR3 length: 13 amino acids.

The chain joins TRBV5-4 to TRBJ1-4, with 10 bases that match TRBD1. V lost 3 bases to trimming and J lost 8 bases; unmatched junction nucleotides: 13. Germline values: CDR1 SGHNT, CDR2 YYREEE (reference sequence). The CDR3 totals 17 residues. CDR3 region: CASSSRQGASGLEKLFF. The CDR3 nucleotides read TGTGCCAGCAGCTCCCGACAGGGGGCCAGTGGTTTGGAAAAACTGTTTTTT.

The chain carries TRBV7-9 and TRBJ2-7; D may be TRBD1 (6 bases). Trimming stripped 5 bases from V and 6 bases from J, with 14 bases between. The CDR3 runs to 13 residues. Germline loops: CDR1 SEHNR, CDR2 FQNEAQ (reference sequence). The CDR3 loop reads CASSPTGRFEQYF. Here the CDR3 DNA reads TGTGCCAGCAGCCCGACAGGAAGATTCGAGCAGTACTTC.

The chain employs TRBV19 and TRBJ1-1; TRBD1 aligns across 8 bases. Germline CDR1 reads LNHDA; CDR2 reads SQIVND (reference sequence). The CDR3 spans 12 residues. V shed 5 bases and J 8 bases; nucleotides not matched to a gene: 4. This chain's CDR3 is CASSPRGREAFF. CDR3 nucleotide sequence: TGTGCCAGTAGTCCCAGGGGGCGCGAAGCTTTCTTT.

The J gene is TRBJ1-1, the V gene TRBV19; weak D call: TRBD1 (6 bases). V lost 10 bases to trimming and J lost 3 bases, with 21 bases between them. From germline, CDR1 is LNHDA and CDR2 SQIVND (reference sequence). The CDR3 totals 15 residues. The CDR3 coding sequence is TGTGCCACCGGAGGGGGGGAAGACAGCTACACTGAAGCTTTCTTT. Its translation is CATGGGEDSYTEAFF.

CDR3 bases: TGTGCCAGCAGCTTAAGCCAGGGGTCACCCCTCCACTTT. Its translation: CASSLSQGSPLHF. The chain combines TRBV7-6 with TRBJ1-6; tentative D call: TRBD1 (6 bases). V was trimmed by 2 bases and J by 10 bases, leaving 9 bases between them. CDR3 length equals 13 residues. CDR1 and CDR2 from the germline V gene are SGHVS and FNYEAQ.

CDR3 loop: CASSGQGDQPQHF. The CDR3 DNA follows: TGTGCCAGCTCCGGCCAAGGGGATCAGCCCCAGCATTTT. The gene calls are TRBV18 and TRBJ1-5, with D possibly matching TRBD1 (5 bases). CDR3 length equals 13 residues. Deletions cut 6 bases from V and 5 bases from J, with 11 bases between. The germline V gene encodes CDR1 KGHSH and CDR2 LQKENI.

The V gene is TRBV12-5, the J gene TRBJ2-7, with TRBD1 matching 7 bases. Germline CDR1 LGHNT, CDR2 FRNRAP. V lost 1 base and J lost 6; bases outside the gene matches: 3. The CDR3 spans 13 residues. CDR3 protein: CASGLGTGFEQYF. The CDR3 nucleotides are TGTGCTAGTGGTTTGGGGACAGGCTTCGAGCAGTACTTC.

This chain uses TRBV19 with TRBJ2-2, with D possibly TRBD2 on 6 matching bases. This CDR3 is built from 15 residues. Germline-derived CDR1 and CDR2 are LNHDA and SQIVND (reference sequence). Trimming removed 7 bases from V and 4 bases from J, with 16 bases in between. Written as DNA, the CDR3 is TGTGCCAGTAAGCGCGGGATGGTGGGCACCGGGGAGCTGTTTTTT. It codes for CASKRGMVGTGELFF.

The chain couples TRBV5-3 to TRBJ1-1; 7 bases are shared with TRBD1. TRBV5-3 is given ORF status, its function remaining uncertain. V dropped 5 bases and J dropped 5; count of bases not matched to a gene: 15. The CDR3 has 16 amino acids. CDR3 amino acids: CARRLGQTIAGTEAFF. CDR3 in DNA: TGTGCCAGAAGGCTGGGACAGACAATTGCGGGAACTGAAGCTTTCTTT.

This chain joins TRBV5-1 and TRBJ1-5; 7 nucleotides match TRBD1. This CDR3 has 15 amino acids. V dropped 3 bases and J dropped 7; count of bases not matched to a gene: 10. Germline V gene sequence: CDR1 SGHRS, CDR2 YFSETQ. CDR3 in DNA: TGCGCCAGCAGCTACCTAGGGGGCGTTAACCAGCCCCAGCATTTT. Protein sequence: CASSYLGGVNQPQHF.